These 28 T cell receptor beta chains share one sample of origin, sequenced in a study of post-analysis software for immune sequencing data. Incorporated into the TCR beta cDNA libraries were unique molecular identifiers, which served to reduce PCR and sequencing biases. TCRdb reanalysed the PCR reads using MiXCR and keeps one entry per CDR3 protein. The sample has around 200,000 distinct CDR3 sequences; about 30% are singletons. General study results and limits: TRBV5-6, TRBV5-1 and TRBV20-1 belonged to a set of about 5 TRBV segments that were more frequent in patients than controls.

No antigen is known for these receptors. Source material: blood. The receptor set was obtained from a girl aged 2-17 years with multiple sclerosis.

This clonotype was counted at least ten times. The rearrangement links TRBV6-6 to TRBJ2-1; D may be TRBD1 (6 bases). This CDR3 spans 17 amino acids. Looked up from germline, CDR1 is MNHNY and CDR2 is SVGAGI (reference sequence). The V end was cut by 0 bases, the J end by 4 bases, with 16 bases between. The CDR3 protein is CASSYSAGVTLYNEQFF. CDR3 in DNA: TGTGCCAGCAGTTACTCGGCAGGGGTGACTCTGTACAATGAGCAGTTCTTC.

The rearrangement links TRBV7-9 to TRBJ2-7; the match to TRBD2 covers 8 bases. The end of the DNA fits TRBJ2-5 better, so the J call may be wrong. Germline V gene lookup returns CDR1 SEHNR and CDR2 FQNEAQ (reference sequence). This CDR3 spans 16 amino acids. The CDR3 spells CASSFSGTRVQETQYF. DNA for the CDR3: TGTGCCAGCAGCTTCTCCGGGACTAGAGTACAAGAGACCCAGTACTTC.

For this clonotype: A much larger clone lies a single base off, so this may be a read error. The chain uses TRBV11-2 and TRBJ2-3; tentatively, D is TRBD1 (6 bases). Germline assignment: CDR1 SGHAT and CDR2 FQNNGV. The length of the CDR3 is 13 residues. The CDR3 DNA is TGTGCCAGCAGCCTACCGGGACACGGTACGCACTATTTT. Translated, it gives CASSLPGHGTHYF.

In DNA, the CDR3 is TGCGCCAGCGGGCAGGGGGCGGCGAACACTGAAGCTTTCTTT. The encoded protein is CASGQGAANTEAFF. The rearrangement links TRBV5-1 to TRBJ1-1; TRBD1 matches 8 bases. CDR3 length equals 14 residues. V dropped 7 bases and J dropped 1; count of bases not matched to a gene: 6. Germline V gene data show CDR1 as SGHRS and CDR2 as YFSETQ.

The gene calls are TRBV6-5 and TRBJ1-1, with 12 bases lining up with TRBD1. Looked up from germline, CDR1 is MNHEY and CDR2 is SVGAGI. V lost 0 bases and J lost 11; bases outside the gene matches: 4. This CDR3 region has 14 residues. For the CDR3, the DNA is TGTGCCAGCAGTTACTCGGGACAGGGGGCTGTGGCTTTCTTT. This codes for CASSYSGQGAVAFF.

This clonotype appeared a few times. A much larger clonotype is one base distant, so this may be a read error. The gene calls are TRBV15 and TRBJ2-1, with D perhaps TRBD1 (5 bases). The end of the DNA aligns better with TRBJ2-7, so the J call may be wrong. The CDR3 sequence is 16 residues long. Germline CDR1 and CDR2: LNHNV and YYDKDF (reference sequence). This chain's CDR3 is CATSISDTSSYNEQYF. CDR3 in DNA: TGTGCCACCAGCATCTCGGACACAAGCTCCTACAATGAGCAGTACTTC.

This clonotype was seen at least ten times. The V call is TRBV4-1, the J call TRBJ2-7; D is perhaps TRBD1 (5 bases). The CDR3 consists of 16 residues. V was pared by 4 bases and J by 1 base, with 17 bases between. CDR1 is MGHRA and CDR2 is YSYEKL in the germline V gene. The CDR3, as DNA: TGCGCCAGCAGCCGGACAAACGGAGCGATTTCCTACGAGCAGTACTTC. Translating it yields CASSRTNGAISYEQYF.

This clonotype showed up many times. V is TRBV29-1 and J is TRBJ2-3; weak D call: TRBD2 (6 bases). This CDR3 region has 14 residues. With 8 bases removed from V and 0 bases from J, the gap between germline ends came to 15 bases. Germline loops: CDR1 SQVTM, CDR2 ANQGSEA. CDR3 amino acids: CSSRDLASTDTQYF. The CDR3 DNA reads as TGCAGCTCGCGGGACCTCGCTAGCACAGATACGCAGTATTTT.

This sequence joins TRBV6-1 and TRBJ2-1, with D perhaps TRBD1 (6 bases). CDR1 is MNHNS, CDR2 SASEGT, per germline. Trimming shortened V by 0 bases and J by 0 bases, and 6 bases separated the two germline ends. The CDR3 extends over 15 amino acids. The CDR3 protein is CASSEAGGSYNEQFF. CDR3 coding DNA: TGTGCCAGCAGTGAAGCAGGGGGCTCCTACAATGAGCAGTTCTTC.

As for this clonotype: A read error is possible here, since a much larger clone lies one base away. V is TRBV20-1 and J is TRBJ2-5, with D possibly being TRBD2 (5 bases). The CDR3 totals 11 residues. The ends were cut back, 7 bases at V and 11 bases at J, with 17 bases in the middle. Germline-derived CDR1 and CDR2 are DFQATT and SNEGSKA (reference sequence). The chain's CDR3 is CSVWTRIGQYF. In DNA form, the CDR3 reads TGCAGTGTTTGGACTCGGATCGGGCAGTACTTC.

In its sample, this clonotype was seen many times. J is TRBJ2-3 and V is TRBV29-1, with 13 bases aligning to TRBD2. V lost 6 bases to trimming and J lost 4 bases; unmatched junction nucleotides: 4. Per the germline V gene, CDR1 is SQVTM and CDR2 is ANQGSEA. CDR3 length: 14 residues. The CDR3 nucleotides read TGCAGCGTAGCCGGGACTAGCGGGGCAGATACGCAGTATTTT. It codes for CSVAGTSGADTQYF.

This clonotype was seen only a few times. This sequence joins TRBV5-1 and TRBJ2-1; D ambiguous. Trimming took 1 base from V and 8 from J, leaving 7 bases between them. Per germline, CDR1 SGHRS and CDR2 YFSETQ. The CDR3 has 12 residues. In nucleotides, the CDR3 is TGCGCCAGCAGCTTGAGGGTGGATGAGCAGTTCTTC. It yields the protein CASSLRVDEQFF.

This clonotype came up many times. The chain combines TRBV5-1 with TRBJ2-1, with D unresolved. The V end lost 1 base, the J end lost 0 bases, and 14 bases lay between the germline ends. This CDR3 region has 17 residues. Germline V gene data show CDR1 as SGHRS and CDR2 as YFSETQ. The CDR3 DNA sequence: TGCGCCAGCAGCTTGCATTTAGATCAGATCTCCTACAATGAGCAGTTCTTC. Protein: CASSLHLDQISYNEQFF.

The gene calls are TRBV20-1 and TRBJ2-7, with a tentative D call TRBD2 (6 bases). Germline V CDR1 and CDR2: DFQATT, SNEGSKA (reference sequence). This CDR3 contains 12 residues. The CDR3 loop reads CIAGSPTYEQYF. CDR3 nucleotide sequence: TGCATTGCGGGGAGTCCCACCTACGAGCAGTACTTC.

This clonotype was detected ten times or more. This chain links TRBV27 with TRBJ2-7; 9 bases align to TRBD1. The CDR3 contains 18 residues. Germline CDR1 MNHEY, CDR2 SMNVEV (reference sequence). V trimming: 4 bases; J trimming: 2 bases; junction bases outside the gene matches: 15. CDR3 bases: TGTGCCAGCAGTTCCATCAACCCCGGACAGGGGATGACCTACGAGCAGTACTTC. Its protein product is CASSSINPGQGMTYEQYF.

This clonotype was counted at least ten times. This chain uses TRBV28 with TRBJ1-5, with a weak D call TRBD1 (6 bases). Between the trimmed V and J ends, which lost 4 bases and 4 bases, there was a span of 14 bases. The CDR3 has 15 amino acids. The germline gives CDR1 MDHEN, CDR2 SYDVKM. CDR3 residues: CASSSTGRVNQPQHF. CDR3 DNA: TGTGCCAGCAGTTCCACAGGGAGAGTAAATCAGCCCCAGCATTTT.

The chain employs TRBV19 and TRBJ1-5; 10 nucleotides match TRBD1. Germline CDR1 and CDR2: LNHDA and SQIVND (reference sequence). The V gene end was trimmed by 6 bases and the J gene end by 6 bases; junction bases not matched to a gene: 11. The length of the CDR3 is 16 residues. This chain's CDR3 is CASSVIRQGAGQPQHF. The CDR3 nucleotides are TGTGCCAGTAGCGTAATAAGACAGGGGGCAGGTCAGCCCCAGCATTTT. The complete variable domain, with remaining parts taken from reference TRBV19 and TRBJ1-5, reads DGGITQSPKYLFRKEGQNVTLSCEQNLNHDAMYWYRQDPGQGLRLIYYSQIVNDFQKGDIAEGYSVSREKKESFPLTVTSAQKNPTAFYLCASSVIRQGAGQPQHFGDGTRLSIL.

The sample holds many counts of this clonotype. J is TRBJ2-7 and V is TRBV5-1, with 12 positions matching TRBD2. There are 15 residues in the CDR3. Germline CDR1 and CDR2: SGHRS and YFSETQ. V trimming: 3 bases; J trimming: 3 bases; junction bases outside the gene matches: 4. CDR3 amino acids: CASSSGLAGNYEQYF. CDR3 coding DNA: TGCGCCAGCAGCTCCGGACTAGCGGGGAACTACGAGCAGTACTTC.

This clonotype was seen repeatedly, ten times or more. In nucleotides, the CDR3 is TGTGCCAGCAGTGAAGAAAGGTGGACAGGCGGCAAAGCGCAGTATTTT. The encoded protein is CASSEERWTGGKAQYF. This rearrangement joins TRBV6-1 to TRBJ2-3, with 7 bases matching TRBD1. The CDR3 loop spans 16 amino acids. V was pared by 1 base and J by 10 bases, with 14 bases of the junction left unmatched. Germline V gives CDR1 MNHNS, CDR2 SASEGT.

This clonotype was counted at least ten times. The rearrangement joins TRBV29-1 to TRBJ2-3, with 13 bases matching TRBD2. After removal of 3 bases from V and 5 bases from J, the junction contained 5 bases not matched to a gene. The CDR3 loop spans 15 amino acids. Germline V gene data show CDR1 as SQVTM and CDR2 as ANQGSEA. CDR3 region: CSVDGTSGNLDTQYF. The CDR3, as DNA: TGCAGCGTTGACGGGACTAGCGGGAATTTAGATACGCAGTATTTT.

Comment on this clonotype: One end of the junction does not line up with germline, which may come from a read error. CDR3: CAVSDPGRQETQYF. Written as DNA, the CDR3 is TGTGCCGTCAGTGATCCCGGACGGCAAGAGACCCAGTACTTC. The J gene is TRBJ2-5, the V gene TRBV10-3; no clear D. This CDR3 spans 14 amino acids. Germline CDR1 reads ENHRY; CDR2 reads SYGVKD.

The CDR3 DNA sequence: TGTGCCATCAGTGAGTCCGGCATTCCTAACACTGAAGCTTTCTTT. Translating gives CAISESGIPNTEAFF. This sequence joins TRBV10-3 and TRBJ1-1; the D is unclear. The germline V and J ends were trimmed by 0 bases and 2 bases, with 10 bases remaining between them. The germline V gene has CDR1 ENHRY and CDR2 SYGVKD. This CDR3 region has 15 residues.

Concerning this clonotype: A much larger clone sits a single nucleotide away, making a read error possible. This chain connects TRBV5-1 to TRBJ2-5, with D perhaps TRBD1 (6 bases). Germline V gives CDR1 SGHRS, CDR2 YFSETQ. This CDR3 is 14 amino acids long. DNA for the CDR3: TGCGGCAGCAGCACTGAGACAGGTCTGGAGACCCAGTACTTC. Amino acids: CGSSTETGLETQYF.

With respect to this clonotype: This clone may be a read error of a much larger clone one base away. The V call is TRBV20-1, the J call TRBJ2-5, with D perhaps being TRBD1 or TRBD2 (5 bases each). The CDR3 consists of 11 residues. Germline V gene data show CDR1 as DFQATT and CDR2 as SNEGSKA (reference sequence). Trimming took off 6 bases at V and 9 bases at J, with 14 bases between the two ends. In DNA, the CDR3 is TGCAGTGCCCCGTCCTTGGGGGCCCAGTACTTC. This translates into CSAPSLGAQYF.

V and J are TRBV6-6 and TRBJ1-5, with 10 bases fitting TRBD1. Germline CDR1 MNHNY, CDR2 SVGAGI (reference sequence). V lost 7 bases and J lost 4; bases outside the gene matches: 4. CDR3 length equals 14 residues. Here the CDR3 DNA reads TGTGCCAGCATAAAGGACAGGGGGAATCAGCCCCAGCATTTT. This gives the protein CASIKDRGNQPQHF.

This clonotype appeared many times. V and J are TRBV7-8 and TRBJ2-6; 8 bases align to TRBD2. This CDR3 is 18 amino acids long. The germline V gene has CDR1 SGHVS and CDR2 FQNEAQ. The V gene end was trimmed by 1 base and the J gene end by 1 base; junction bases not matched to a gene: 6. The CDR3 loop reads CASSLVWQRGSGANVLTF. The CDR3 nucleotides are TGTGCCAGCAGCTTAGTTTGGCAGCGGGGGTCTGGGGCCAACGTCCTGACTTTC.

The chain carries TRBV7-9 and TRBJ2-2; no reliable D call. The length of the CDR3 is 15 residues. Trimming pared 5 bases from V and 0 bases from J, leaving 10 bases between. Germline-derived CDR1 and CDR2 are SEHNR and FQNEAQ (reference sequence). CDR3 nucleotides: TGTGCCAGCAGCCGCCTGGGGACGAACACCGGGGAGCTGTTTTTT. Amino acids: CASSRLGTNTGELFF.

Points on this clonotype: A much larger clone lies one base from this, so it may be a read error. The chain joins TRBV5-1 to TRBJ2-4; TRBD1 matches at 7 bases. Per germline, CDR1 SGHRS and CDR2 YFSETQ. The CDR3 spans 15 residues. CDR3 sequence: CANSAGTAIKNIQYF. CDR3 bases: TGCGCCAACAGCGCAGGGACAGCAATCAAAAACATTCAGTACTTC. The full variable domain, in which reference TRBV5-1 and TRBJ2-4 provide the parts outside the CDR3, is KAGVTQTPRYLIKTRGQQVTLSCSPISGHRSVSWYQQTPGQGLQFLFEYFSETQRNKGNFPGRFSGRQFSNSRSEMNVSTLELGDSALYLCANSAGTAIKNIQYFGAGTRLSVL.